The 31 T cell receptor beta chains reported below all come from one sample, sequenced in a study of blood T cell repertoires in COVID-19. Using immunoSEQ multiplex PCR, the repertoire was profiled, and TCRdb retains in-frame clones only, with some absent. The profile shows some 300,000 clones, around 90% of them singletons. Sequencing input: peripheral blood. The source is a woman aged 50 to 60 with COVID-19, enrolled during active disease.

This sequence joins TRBV5-4 and TRBJ2-4, with 14 bases fitting TRBD2. CDR1 SGHNT and CDR2 YYREEE come from the germline V gene (reference sequence). J was trimmed by 11 bases and V by 3 bases; bases with no gene match: 13. The length of the CDR3 is 17 residues. This CDR3 reads CASSSSPGLAGDPVQYF. The CDR3 bases are TGTGCCAGCAGCTCGTCACCGGGACTAGCGGGAGATCCCGTTCAGTACTTC.

This clone appeared once. The chain carries TRBV4-3 and TRBJ2-2, with 9 bases fitting TRBD1. Trimming at V came to 0 bases and at J to 5 bases, leaving 4 bases not matched to a gene. The CDR3 loop spans 16 amino acids. In germline, CDR1 is LGHNA, CDR2 YSLEER. CDR3 in amino acids: CASSQDGGQGTGELFF. The DNA of the CDR3 is TGCGCCAGCAGCCAAGATGGGGGACAGGGAACCGGGGAGCTGTTTTTT.

The chain links TRBV5-1 to TRBJ2-2, with 7 bases identical to TRBD1. The CDR3 runs to 17 residues. Germline V gene data show CDR1 as SGHRS and CDR2 as YFSETQ. The trim removed 0 bases at V and 0 bases at J, leaving 5 bases unmatched. CDR3 sequence (DNA): TGCGCCAGCAGCTTGGCGGACAGGATCGCGAACACCGGGGAGCTGTTTTTT. Encoded protein: CASSLADRIANTGELFF.

The chain recombines TRBV7-2 with TRBJ2-3; 8 nucleotides align to TRBD1. CDR3 size: 15 residues. In germline, CDR1 is SGHTA, CDR2 FQGNSA. The ends lost 7 bases at V and 2 bases at J; junction bases unmatched: 8. The CDR3 region has the DNA TGTGCCAGCACTTATGACAGGGGCCCCACAGATACGCAGTATTTT. It codes for CASTYDRGPTDTQYF. Based on the CDR3 plus reference TRBV7-2 and TRBJ2-3, the full variable domain is GAGVSQSPSNKVTEKGKDVELRCDPISGHTALYWYRQSLGQGLEFLIYFQGNSAPDKSGLPSDRFSAERTGGSVSTLTIQRTQQEDSAVYLCASTYDRGPTDTQYFGPGTRLTVL.

The sample holds one count of this clone. This rearrangement joins TRBV5-5 to TRBJ1-3, with no clear D. Germline V gene sequence: CDR1 SGHKS, CDR2 YYEKEE (reference sequence). Trimming stripped 4 bases from V and 5 bases from J, with 10 bases between. This CDR3 has 13 amino acids. The CDR3 spells CASSPAGRNTIYF. Written as DNA, the CDR3 is TGTGCCAGCAGCCCGGCGGGAAGAAACACCATATATTTT.

V and J are TRBV7-9 and TRBJ1-1; 7 positions match TRBD1. Germline V gene sequence: CDR1 SEHNR, CDR2 FQNEAQ (reference sequence). The CDR3 sequence is 14 residues long. V trimming: 5 bases; J trimming: 10 bases; junction bases outside the gene matches: 13. This chain's CDR3 is CASSPVGQASGAFF. The CDR3 nucleotides read TGTGCCAGCAGCCCCGTTGGACAGGCCAGTGGAGCTTTCTTT.

V gene TRBV18 combines with J gene TRBJ1-3, with D unclear. Germline lookup yields CDR1 KGHSH and CDR2 LQKENI. The CDR3 is 16 amino acids. Between the trimmed V and J ends, which lost 0 bases and 3 bases, there was a span of 12 bases. In nucleotides, the CDR3 is TGTGCCAGCTCACCACCGGGCAGGCAAGATGGAAACACCATATATTTT. Protein product: CASSPPGRQDGNTIYF.

This rearrangement joins TRBV19 to TRBJ1-5; 8 nucleotides agree with TRBD1. Germline values: CDR1 LNHDA, CDR2 SQIVND (reference sequence). V lost 7 bases, J lost 3 bases, and 2 bases stayed unmatched. The CDR3 length is 13 residues. The CDR3 region is CASNRGYNQPQHF. CDR3 nucleotides: TGTGCCAGTAACAGGGGGTACAATCAGCCCCAGCATTTT.

The rearrangement uses TRBV4-3 and TRBJ1-5; tentatively, D is TRBD1 (6 bases). Trimming cost V 1 base and J 2 bases, with 18 bases left between them. This CDR3 is built from 18 residues. From germline, CDR1 is LGHNA and CDR2 YSLEER. The chain's CDR3 is CASSQVEDSMVGNQPQHF. The CDR3 nucleotides are TGCGCCAGCAGCCAAGTTGAGGACAGCATGGTCGGCAATCAGCCCCAGCATTTT.

This chain joins TRBV10-2 and TRBJ2-2, with TRBD2 identical over 16 bases. CDR1 and CDR2 from the germline V gene are WSHSY and SAAADI. The CDR3 has 18 residues. V was clipped by 6 bases and J by 4 bases; unmatched bases: 8. The CDR3 is CASRTGTSGRGFTGELFF. DNA for the CDR3: TGCGCCAGCAGAACCGGGACTAGCGGGAGGGGCTTCACCGGGGAGCTGTTTTTT.

The V and J genes are TRBV30 and TRBJ2-5; the D gene is possibly TRBD2 (6 bases). The CDR3 loop spans 11 amino acids. The germline V gene encodes CDR1 GTSNPN and CDR2 SVGIG (reference sequence). V was pared by 5 bases and J by 5 bases, with 9 bases between. This chain's CDR3 is CAWGRGETQYF. The CDR3 bases are TGTGCCTGGGGCCGGGGGGAGACCCAGTACTTC.

This sequence joins TRBV7-9 and TRBJ1-6; TRBD1 might be the D (5 bases). The germline CDR1 and CDR2 sequences are SEHNR and FQNEAQ (reference sequence). Trimming took off 5 bases at V and 2 bases at J, with 13 bases between the two ends. The CDR3 loop spans 16 amino acids. CDR3 protein: CASSQGLSTYNSPLHF. In nucleotides, the CDR3 is TGTGCCAGCAGCCAGGGACTCTCAACCTATAATTCACCCCTCCACTTT.

The J gene is TRBJ1-1, the V gene TRBV7-3; 10 bases are a match to TRBD1. The germline V gene has CDR1 SGHTA and CDR2 FQGTGA. The CDR3 has 15 residues. Losses at the gene ends were 5 bases for V and 7 bases for J; bases not matched to a gene: 10. CDR3 nucleotide sequence: TGTGCCAGCAGCGCAACCGGGACAGGGGTGGATGAAGCTTTCTTT. As protein: CASSATGTGVDEAFF.

J is TRBJ2-5 and V is TRBV19, with TRBD1 identical over 7 bases. V lost 9 bases to trimming and J lost 0 bases; unmatched junction nucleotides: 1. The CDR3 runs to 12 residues. Germline lookup yields CDR1 LNHDA and CDR2 SQIVND (reference sequence). The CDR3: CASQGDQETQYF. The CDR3 region has the DNA TGTGCCAGCCAGGGGGACCAAGAGACCCAGTACTTC.

The chain joins TRBV2 to TRBJ2-7; possible D gene TRBD1, 6 bases. Trimming pared 6 bases from V and 7 bases from J, leaving 13 bases between. The V gene's germline CDR1 is SNHLY and CDR2 FYNNEI. CDR3 length: 12 residues. The CDR3 is CASRRRTVEQYF. The CDR3, as DNA: TGTGCCAGCAGGAGAAGGACAGTTGAGCAGTACTTC. Using reference TRBV2 and TRBJ2-7 for the parts outside the CDR3, the full variable domain is EPEVTQTPSHQVTQMGQEVILRCVPISNHLYFYWYRQILGQKVEFLVSFYNNEISEKSEIFDDQFSVERPDGSNFTLKIRSTKLEDSAMYFCASRRRTVEQYFGPGTRLTVT.

This chain joins TRBV24-1 and TRBJ2-1, with 11 nucleotides matching TRBD2. The CDR3 consists of 16 residues. Trimming removed 0 bases from V and 7 bases from J; junction bases left unmatched: 4. CDR1 is KGHDR and CDR2 is SFDVKD in the germline V gene. CDR3 sequence (DNA): TGTGCCACCAGTGATTTGCGTACTAGCGGGAGTAATGAGCAGTTCTTC. Amino acid sequence: CATSDLRTSGSNEQFF.

The count of this clone is one. The J gene is TRBJ2-7, the V gene TRBV6-1; D is unresolved. Germline V gene sequence: CDR1 MNHNS, CDR2 SASEGT. This CDR3 has 15 amino acids. Trimming pared 0 bases from V and 1 base from J, leaving 10 bases between. Written as DNA, the CDR3 is TGTGCCAGCAGTGAAGCGCTTTACGGTTCCTACGAGCAGTACTTC. Translation gives CASSEALYGSYEQYF.

V is TRBV5-1 and J is TRBJ1-1; TRBD1 matches at 8 bases. The length of the CDR3 is 15 residues. Germline V gene data show CDR1 as SGHRS and CDR2 as YFSETQ. The trim removed 7 bases at V and 1 base at J, leaving 9 bases unmatched. The CDR3 loop is CASRPGTGPNTEAFF. In DNA, the CDR3 is TGCGCCAGCCGCCCGGGGACAGGTCCGAACACTGAAGCTTTCTTT.

The chain carries TRBV25-1 and TRBJ1-4; no reliable D call. The germline gives CDR1 MGHDK, CDR2 SYGVNS. This CDR3 has 11 residues. V lost 0 bases to trimming and J lost 10 bases, with 3 bases between them. The CDR3 DNA sequence: TGTGCCAGCAGTGAATACCGAAAACTGTTTTTT. It yields the protein CASSEYRKLFF.

The chain joins TRBV19 to TRBJ2-3, with D perhaps TRBD1 (5 bases). CDR1 and CDR2 (germline): LNHDA, SQIVND (reference sequence). The ends were cut back, 5 bases at V and 4 bases at J, with 19 bases in the middle. CDR3 length equals 16 residues. For the CDR3, the DNA is TGTGCCAGTAGTCTTTGGGGCGCTGAATCGGCAGATACGCAGTATTTT. This encodes CASSLWGAESADTQYF.

V usage is TRBV3-1 (or the pseudogene TRBV3-2) and J usage is TRBJ2-7; 8 bases are a match to TRBD2. Germline trimming cut 0 bases from V and 5 bases from J; bases unmatched to any gene: 12. The CDR3 is 17 residues long. Germline V gene lookup returns CDR1 LGHDT and CDR2 YNNKEL (reference sequence). CDR3 nucleotides: TGTGCCAGCAGCCAAGAAAGTGGCGGGAGGTACTGGGACGAGCAGTACTTC. As protein: CASSQESGGRYWDEQYF.

V usage is TRBV7-6 and J usage is TRBJ2-7, with 11 nucleotides matching TRBD2. From germline, CDR1 is SGHVS and CDR2 FNYEAQ. The CDR3 sequence is 15 residues long. V dropped 4 bases and J dropped 7; count of bases not matched to a gene: 9. CDR3 protein: CASSSVAGGPGEQYF. In DNA form, the CDR3 reads TGTGCCAGCAGCTCCGTAGCGGGAGGGCCGGGGGAGCAGTACTTC. Combining the CDR3 with reference TRBV7-6 and TRBJ2-7 gives the whole variable domain GAGVSQSPRYKVTKRGQDVALRCDPISGHVSLYWYRQALGQGPEFLTYFNYEAQQDKSGLPNDRFSAERPEGSISTLTIQRTEQRDSAMYRCASSSVAGGPGEQYFGPGTRLTVT.

V gene TRBV5-6 combines with J gene TRBJ2-7; a possible D gene is TRBD2 (5 bases). Germline CDR1 reads SGHDT; CDR2 reads YYEEEE. Trimming cost V 1 base and J 3 bases, with 11 bases left between them. There are 14 residues in the CDR3. CDR3 coding DNA: TGTGCCAGCAGCTTGTACGGCGGGTACTACGAGCAGTACTTC. Amino acids: CASSLYGGYYEQYF.

CDR3 sequence (DNA): TGTGCCACCAGTGATTTTCGGCGGGAGGGCACCTACGAGCAGTACTTC. As protein: CATSDFRREGTYEQYF. The chain recombines TRBV24-1 with TRBJ2-7, with 9 bases that match TRBD2. Germline CDR1 reads KGHDR; CDR2 reads SFDVKD. Trimming at V came to 1 base and at J to 2 bases, leaving 5 bases not matched to a gene. CDR3 length equals 16 residues.

The gene calls are TRBV6-5 and TRBJ1-1, with a weak D call TRBD1 (5 bases). The CDR3 loop spans 14 amino acids. In germline, CDR1 is MNHEY, CDR2 SVGAGI. V lost 6 bases to trimming and J lost 11 bases, with 22 bases between them. CDR3 nucleotides: TGTGCCAGCAGCCGATCAGGACCGGCAGGGTCCGCTTTCTTT. This sequence encodes CASSRSGPAGSAFF.

The chain joins TRBV6-5 to TRBJ1-2; no clear D. V shed 6 bases and J shed 3 bases, with 14 bases lying between them. The CDR3 has 14 residues. The germline V gene has CDR1 MNHEY and CDR2 SVGAGI. CDR3 in amino acids: CASSSREFHYGYTF. The CDR3 DNA reads TGTGCCAGCAGCTCCCGGGAGTTCCACTATGGCTACACCTTC.

The chain has TRBV19 and TRBJ1-2; no clear D. Trimming removed 5 bases at V and 9 bases at J, with 16 bases between. The germline gives CDR1 LNHDA, CDR2 SQIVND (reference sequence). The CDR3 runs to 13 residues. In DNA form, the CDR3 reads TGTGCCAGTAGTCCGAATAAGGGAGGTAGCTACACCTTC. Translating it yields CASSPNKGGSYTF.

The V and J genes are TRBV24-1 and TRBJ2-3; 12 bases align to TRBD1. Germline CDR1 KGHDR, CDR2 SFDVKD. The CDR3 totals 19 residues. The ends lost 1 base at V and 5 bases at J; junction bases unmatched: 12. The CDR3 spells CATSDFGRRGQGALDTQYF. The CDR3 DNA sequence: TGTGCCACCAGTGATTTTGGAAGAAGGGGACAGGGGGCCTTAGATACGCAGTATTTT.

The J gene is TRBJ2-3, the V gene TRBV4-2; D gene ambiguous. Looked up from germline, CDR1 is LGHNA and CDR2 is YNFKEQ. Trimming took off 1 base at V and 3 bases at J, with 8 bases between the two ends. This CDR3 has 14 amino acids. The CDR3: CASSQVASTDTQYF. DNA for the CDR3: TGTGCCAGCAGCCAAGTAGCTAGTACAGATACGCAGTATTTT.

The rearrangement uses TRBV5-1 and TRBJ2-7; D unresolved. The CDR3 spans 14 residues. Germline V CDR1 and CDR2: SGHRS, YFSETQ. The germline V and J ends were trimmed by 0 bases and 2 bases, with 9 bases remaining between them. The CDR3 DNA reads as TGCGCCAGCAGCTTGGCAGTGAACACCTACGAGCAGTACTTC. Its translation: CASSLAVNTYEQYF.

J is TRBJ2-7 and V is TRBV5-1; a weak D match, TRBD2 (5 bases). This CDR3 has 15 amino acids. Germline CDR1 is SGHRS and CDR2 is YFSETQ. The V and J ends lost 5 bases and 0 bases respectively, with 15 bases between them. CDR3 DNA sequence: TGCGCCAGCAGTCTCGGAGGCGCCAGCTCCTACGAGCAGTACTTC. Its protein is CASSLGGASSYEQYF. Drawing the rest from reference TRBV5-1 and TRBJ2-7, the complete variable domain is KAGVTQTPRYLIKTRGQQVTLSCSPISGHRSVSWYQQTPGQGLQFLFEYFSETQRNKGNFPGRFSGRQFSNSRSEMNVSTLELGDSALYLCASSLGGASSYEQYFGPGTRLTVT.